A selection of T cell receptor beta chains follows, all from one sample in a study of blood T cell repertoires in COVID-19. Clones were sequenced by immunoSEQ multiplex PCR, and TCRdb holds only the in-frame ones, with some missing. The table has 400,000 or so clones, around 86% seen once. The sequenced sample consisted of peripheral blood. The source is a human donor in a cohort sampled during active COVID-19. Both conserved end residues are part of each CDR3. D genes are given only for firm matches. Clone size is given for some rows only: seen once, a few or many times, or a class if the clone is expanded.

cdr3_nt: TGTGCCAGCAGCTTACCGGGGGGACAGGGAATAGATGGCTACACCTTC; cdr3_aa: CASSLPGGQGIDGYTF; d_call: TRBD1; clone_size: -; j_call: TRBJ1-2; v_call: TRBV7-9
cdr3_nt: TGTGCCAGCACCGAGACAGCAACTAATGAAAAACTGTTTTTT; cdr3_aa: CASTETATNEKLFF; d_call: -; clone_size: -; j_call: TRBJ1-4; v_call: TRBV28
cdr3_nt: TGCGCCAGCAGCCAAGATCGGAGGGACTATCACAATGAGCAGTTCTTC; cdr3_aa: CASSQDRRDYHNEQFF; d_call: TRBD2; clone_size: -; j_call: TRBJ2-1; v_call: TRBV4-1
cdr3_nt: TGTGCCAGCAGCCATTCACTAGCGGGAGACACTTTTTTTGAAGAGACCCAGTACTTC; cdr3_aa: CASSHSLAGDTFFEETQYF; d_call: TRBD2; clone_size: -; j_call: TRBJ2-5; v_call: TRBV3-1/TRBV3-2
cdr3_nt: TGTGCCAGCAGCCGTACAGGATTCACAGATACGCAGTATTTT; cdr3_aa: CASSRTGFTDTQYF; d_call: -; clone_size: -; j_call: TRBJ2-3; v_call: TRBV7-8
cdr3_nt: TGTGCCAGCAGCTTAGCGAGGGCTGGGGAGCAGTTCTTC; cdr3_aa: CASSLARAGEQFF; d_call: -; clone_size: few; j_call: TRBJ2-1; v_call: TRBV7-2
cdr3_nt: TGCGCCAGCAGCCAAGAGGAGGGGCGCTACAATGAGCAGTTCTTC; cdr3_aa: CASSQEEGRYNEQFF; d_call: -; clone_size: -; j_call: TRBJ2-1; v_call: TRBV4-1
cdr3_nt: TGTGCCGGACTACCGGGCCCCTGGGAATACGAGCAGTACTTC; cdr3_aa: CAGLPGPWEYEQYF; d_call: -; clone_size: -; j_call: TRBJ2-7; v_call: TRBV30
cdr3_nt: TGTGCCAGCAGCCCAAGCCGGGGACTCTCTGGAAACACCATATATTTT; cdr3_aa: CASSPSRGLSGNTIYF; d_call: -; clone_size: -; j_call: TRBJ1-3; v_call: TRBV3-1/TRBV3-2
cdr3_nt: TGTGCCAGCAGTGAATACAGGGCTCTGCCCCAGCATTTT; cdr3_aa: CASSEYRALPQHF; d_call: -; clone_size: -; j_call: TRBJ1-5; v_call: TRBV6-1
cdr3_nt: TGTGCCAGCAGTTACCTGGGGGCGTCTCGCGAGCAGTACTTC; cdr3_aa: CASSYLGASREQYF; d_call: -; clone_size: -; j_call: TRBJ2-7; v_call: TRBV6-5
cdr3_nt: TGTGCCAGCAGTGACGACGGAGAACCAGGGGGGCAGTTCTTC; cdr3_aa: CASSDDGEPGGQFF; d_call: TRBD1; clone_size: -; j_call: TRBJ2-1; v_call: TRBV2
cdr3_nt: TGTGCCAGCAGCGTAGTGGTTGAGGGAGGGCAAGGCTACACCTTC; cdr3_aa: CASSVVVEGGQGYTF; d_call: -; clone_size: -; j_call: TRBJ1-2; v_call: TRBV9
cdr3_nt: TGCGCCAGCCGATCCAGGGAATACGAGCAGTACTTC; cdr3_aa: CASRSREYEQYF; d_call: -; clone_size: -; j_call: TRBJ2-7; v_call: TRBV5-1
cdr3_nt: TGTGCCAGCAGCACCTCTGGTACTAGCGGGTGGAATGAGCAGTTCTTC; cdr3_aa: CASSTSGTSGWNEQFF; d_call: TRBD2; clone_size: -; j_call: TRBJ2-1; v_call: TRBV11-2
cdr3_nt: TGTGCCAGCAGCCAAGAGGTTGGTGAGAAGACCCAGTACTTC; cdr3_aa: CASSQEVGEKTQYF; d_call: -; clone_size: few; j_call: TRBJ2-5; v_call: TRBV4-2
cdr3_nt: TGTGCTACCACCGGGGGGGTAGTTGGTGAGACCCAGTACTTC; cdr3_aa: CATTGGVVGETQYF; d_call: TRBD2; clone_size: -; j_call: TRBJ2-5; v_call: TRBV6-5
cdr3_nt: TGTGCCAGCAGTGGGGGCGGCTCCTATAATTCACCCCTCCACTTT; cdr3_aa: CASSGGGSYNSPLHF; d_call: -; clone_size: once; j_call: TRBJ1-6; v_call: TRBV7-3
cdr3_nt: TGTGCCAGCAGCCGCAAAGCAGTAGAGGGAACTAGCACAGATACGCAGTATTTT; cdr3_aa: CASSRKAVEGTSTDTQYF; d_call: -; clone_size: -; j_call: TRBJ2-3; v_call: TRBV9
cdr3_nt: TGTGCCAGCAGCTTGGTACAGGGGGCAGGGGAGCAGTACTTC; cdr3_aa: CASSLVQGAGEQYF; d_call: TRBD1; clone_size: -; j_call: TRBJ2-7; v_call: TRBV5-6
cdr3_nt: TGTGCCACCAGCAGAGAAACCAAGGGACTAGCAGTCCATGAGCAGTTCTTC; cdr3_aa: CATSRETKGLAVHEQFF; d_call: TRBD2; clone_size: -; j_call: TRBJ2-1; v_call: TRBV15
cdr3_nt: TGCGCCAGCAGCTTGAGGGACAGCGGGGGAACAGATACGCAGTATTTT; cdr3_aa: CASSLRDSGGTDTQYF; d_call: -; clone_size: -; j_call: TRBJ2-3; v_call: TRBV5-1
cdr3_nt: TGTGCCACCAGTGATCGGACAGGGCGAAATGGCCGAGAGACCCAGTACTTC; cdr3_aa: CATSDRTGRNGRETQYF; d_call: TRBD1; clone_size: -; j_call: TRBJ2-5; v_call: TRBV24-1
cdr3_nt: TGTGCCAGCAGCCAGGATCTCCCGTCTCCAGGAGATACGCAGTATTTT; cdr3_aa: CASSQDLPSPGDTQYF; d_call: -; clone_size: -; j_call: TRBJ2-3; v_call: TRBV14
cdr3_nt: TGTGCCAGCAGCGATCCATATCCTATGACAGGGAGGCTTGGCGGGGAGCTGTTTTTT; cdr3_aa: CASSDPYPMTGRLGGELFF; d_call: -; clone_size: -; j_call: TRBJ2-2; v_call: TRBV2
cdr3_nt: TGTGCCAGCAGCTCTGGACTAGCGGACTTCTACGAGCAGTACTTC; cdr3_aa: CASSSGLADFYEQYF; d_call: TRBD2; clone_size: -; j_call: TRBJ2-7; v_call: TRBV11-3